Below are 20 T cell receptor beta chains sequenced from a single sample in a study of T-cell reconstitution after alpha-beta-depleted transplantation in children. For TCRbeta, the library was prepared with unique molecular identifiers. One entry per CDR3 protein results from TCRdb running MiXCR on the PCR reads. Among 300,000 or so distinct CDR3 sequences listed, over 20% were seen once. The starting material was PBMCs, mostly from graft donor cells, obtained 180 days after TCRalphabeta/CD19-depleted stem cell transplant. The receptors originated from a male patient between 5 and 17 years old who had a stem cell transplant for acute lymphoblastic leukemia, so the T cells may come from the graft donor.

As to this clonotype: The conserved phenylalanine or tryptophan normally closing the CDR3 is absent here, so this likely arose from a read error. This chain uses TRBV27 with TRBJ2-7; D is unresolved. Germline CDR1 is MNHEY and CDR2 is SMNVEV (reference sequence). The length of the CDR3 is 14 residues. V was pared by 4 bases and J by 6 bases, with 16 bases between. CDR3 nucleotides: TGTGCCAGCAGTTATCGGGCAATGGCCGCCGAGCAGTACCTC. Translated, it gives CASSYRAMAAEQYL.

This clonotype was found a few times. The chain joins TRBV11-2 to TRBJ2-1; the match to TRBD2 covers 10 bases. V was clipped by 5 bases and J by 5 bases; unmatched bases: 6. The germline gives CDR1 SGHAT, CDR2 FQNNGV. The CDR3 has 15 amino acids. This CDR3 reads CASSPWTSGNNEQFF. The CDR3 DNA follows: TGTGCCAGCAGCCCGTGGACTAGCGGAAACAATGAGCAGTTCTTC.

This chain uses TRBV9 with TRBJ2-1; D might be TRBD2 (5 bases). The germline V and J ends were trimmed by 0 bases and 1 base, with 8 bases remaining between them. This CDR3 is 15 amino acids long. Germline V lookup: CDR1 SGDLS, CDR2 YYNGEE. DNA for the CDR3: TGTGCCAGCAGCGTAGAGGGAGATTCCTACAATGAGCAGTTCTTC. This translates into CASSVEGDSYNEQFF.

About this clonotype: Germline is not matched at one junction end, which may reflect a read error. The J gene is TRBJ2-1, the V gene TRBV5-1; D unclear. The CDR3 is 14 amino acids. Germline values: CDR1 SGHRS, CDR2 YFSETQ. The CDR3 here is CASSSSRQTNEQFF. DNA of the CDR3: TGCGCTAGCAGCTCGTCAAGGCAGACCAATGAGCAGTTCTTC.

The V and J genes are TRBV19 and TRBJ2-2; D gene ambiguous. This CDR3 is 11 amino acids long. Looked up from germline, CDR1 is LNHDA and CDR2 is SQIVND (reference sequence). V was cut by 4 bases and J by 12 bases, with 9 bases left in between. CDR3 region: CASSKPSKLFF. The CDR3 nucleotides read TGTGCCAGTAGTAAACCCTCCAAGCTGTTTTTT.

The chain carries TRBV10-1 and TRBJ2-7; 11 positions agree with TRBD2. V dropped 6 bases and J dropped 3; count of bases not matched to a gene: 7. Germline V gives CDR1 WNHNN, CDR2 SYGVQD (reference sequence). The CDR3 has 15 residues. This CDR3 is CASSWSGTSGYEQYF. CDR3 DNA sequence: TGCGCCAGCAGCTGGTCCGGGACTAGCGGCTACGAGCAGTACTTC.

In this sample, this clonotype turned up a few times. The chain uses TRBV10-1 and TRBJ2-3; the match to TRBD2 covers 12 bases. Germline loops: CDR1 WNHNN, CDR2 SYGVQD (reference sequence). Trimming cost V 7 bases and J 10 bases; bases outside gene matches: 6. There are 13 residues in the CDR3. CDR3 loop: CASIWTSGIAQYF. CDR3 bases: TGCGCCAGCATTTGGACTAGCGGGATTGCGCAGTATTTT.

This clonotype was observed a few times. This chain connects TRBV3-1 to TRBJ2-3; D may be TRBD1 (5 bases). CDR3 length: 14 residues. V lost 4 bases and J lost 7, with 15 bases in between. Germline loops: CDR1 LGHDT, CDR2 YNNKEL (reference sequence). Written as DNA, the CDR3 is TGTGCCAGCAGCCCTATGCTAAGGACACATACGCAGTATTTT. It is translated as CASSPMLRTHTQYF.

This clonotype was seen more than once but under ten times. The J gene is TRBJ2-5, the V gene TRBV7-8; 8 bases align to TRBD2. The V segment lost 5 bases and the J segment 2 bases; nucleotides outside the gene matches: 7. Per the germline V gene, CDR1 is SGHVS and CDR2 is FQNEAQ. CDR3 size: 15 residues. Here the CDR3 DNA reads TGTGCCAGCAGCGGATGGACTAGCAGTCAAGAGACCCAGTACTTC. It translates to CASSGWTSSQETQYF.

This clonotype was counted a few times. This chain uses TRBV12-3 or TRBV12-4 with TRBJ2-3; D is ambiguous. The CDR3 is 14 residues long. Trimming removed 3 bases from V and 2 bases from J, with 9 bases in between. The CDR3 protein is CASSLRSITDTQYF. The CDR3 nucleotides read TGTGCCAGCAGTTTGAGGAGTATCACAGATACGCAGTATTTT.

This clonotype has only one observation. The gene calls are TRBV6-5 and TRBJ2-7; D might be TRBD1 (6 bases). Germline V CDR1 and CDR2: MNHEY, SVGAGI. Trimming stripped 4 bases from V and 2 bases from J, with 12 bases between. CDR3 length: 14 residues. CDR3 region: CASSFGQFPYEQYF. The CDR3 coding sequence is TGTGCCAGCAGTTTTGGACAGTTTCCCTACGAGCAGTACTTC.

The rearrangement uses TRBV25-1 and TRBJ2-7; D is uncertain. This CDR3 is 14 amino acids long. CDR1 is MGHDK, CDR2 SYGVNS, per germline. V dropped 0 bases and J dropped 2 bases, with 8 bases sitting between them. The CDR3 bases are TGTGCCAGCAGTGAATATCCAAGAACCTACGAGCAGTACTTC. Amino acid sequence: CASSEYPRTYEQYF.

The V and J genes are TRBV20-1 and TRBJ2-7, with D possibly matching TRBD1 (6 bases). Germline V lookup: CDR1 DFQATT, CDR2 SNEGSKA (reference sequence). V was pared by 5 bases and J by 6 bases, with 23 bases between. The CDR3 contains 15 residues. CDR3 residues: CSASSPTGWMGEQYF. CDR3 DNA: TGCAGTGCTTCCAGCCCCACAGGGTGGATGGGCGAGCAGTACTTC.

This clonotype was observed a handful of times. The CDR3 here is CASSPLAGEGYEQFF. The CDR3, as DNA: TGTGCCAGCTCACCTTTAGCGGGAGAGGGGTATGAGCAGTTCTTC. The V call is TRBV18, the J call TRBJ2-1; 9 nucleotides agree with TRBD2. The junction had 8 bases not matched to a gene; V was cut back by 3 bases and J by 8 bases. Germline V CDR1 and CDR2: KGHSH, LQKENI. This CDR3 contains 15 residues.

This clonotype was seen repeatedly, ten times or more. The gene calls are TRBV5-1 and TRBJ2-5, with unresolved D. Per germline, CDR1 SGHRS and CDR2 YFSETQ. V lost 1 base, J lost 4 bases, and 8 bases lay in between. The CDR3 runs 13 residues. The CDR3 coding sequence is TGCGCCAGCAGCTTGTCTGGGGTAGAGACCCAGTACTTC. Translation: CASSLSGVETQYF.

A few counts support this clonotype. This chain links TRBV7-3 with TRBJ2-7; tentatively, D is TRBD2 (6 bases). Germline values: CDR1 SGHTA, CDR2 FQGTGA. The V gene lost 3 bases and the J gene lost 3 bases, with 18 bases spanning the gap. The CDR3 extends over 16 amino acids. CDR3 loop: CASSFYGVGSGYEQYF. The CDR3 nucleotides read TGTGCCAGCAGCTTCTATGGCGTCGGGAGTGGCTACGAGCAGTACTTC.

V gene TRBV7-3 combines with J gene TRBJ2-2; perhaps TRBD1 as D (5 bases). CDR3 length: 14 residues. Trimming cost V 5 bases and J 3 bases, with 10 bases left between them. The V gene's germline CDR1 is SGHTA and CDR2 FQGTGA. The CDR3 DNA sequence: TGTGCCAGCAGCAAGGGGCCATACACCGGGGAGCTGTTTTTT. It codes for CASSKGPYTGELFF.

V gene TRBV30 combines with J gene TRBJ2-1; 9 bases map to TRBD2. From germline, CDR1 is GTSNPN and CDR2 SVGIG (reference sequence). Germline trimming cut 4 bases from V and 3 bases from J; bases unmatched to any gene: 7. The CDR3 length is 15 residues. CDR3 sequence reads: CAWTVGTSFYNEQFF. The CDR3 region has the DNA TGTGCCTGGACAGTCGGGACTAGCTTCTACAATGAGCAGTTCTTC.

The chain is built from TRBV12-5 and TRBJ2-1, with 13 nucleotides matching TRBD2. The V gene's germline CDR1 is LGHNT and CDR2 FRNRAP. V shed 1 base, J shed 8 bases, and the junction held 5 bases outside the gene matches. This CDR3 comprises 16 residues. The CDR3 sequence is CASGLAGLAGIDEQFF. CDR3 nucleotides: TGTGCTAGTGGTTTGGCGGGACTAGCGGGAATAGATGAGCAGTTCTTC.

This clonotype occurred a few times. The chain joins TRBV9 to TRBJ2-7, with TRBD2 matching over 7 bases. The CDR3 sequence is 15 residues long. Trimming cost V 0 bases and J 2 bases; bases outside gene matches: 5. Germline values: CDR1 SGDLS, CDR2 YYNGEE. CDR3 amino acids: CASSVGAGEAYEQYF. As DNA, the CDR3 is TGTGCCAGCAGCGTAGGCGCGGGAGAAGCCTACGAGCAGTACTTC.